The subject of this entry is one T cell receptor (beta chain). Its specificity is unknown. Triplicate sorting captured 300,000 cells each from every CD8+ T cell subset. TRB cDNA was prepared as libraries by UMI-labeled 5' RACE. TCRdb reprocessed the 5' RACE reads; each CDR3 protein has one entry and no DNA is given. The sample data list about 130,000 distinct CDR3 sequences. This entry belongs to a study of CXCR3-negative and CXCR3-positive naive CD8 T cells. The CDR3 contains 15 residues. The germline CDR1 and CDR2 sequences are LNHNV and YYDKDF (reference sequence). Study outcomes and limitations: Naive CXCR3-negative cells resembled naive CXCR3-positive cells in TRBV-TRBJ usage; memory cells differed. More hydrophobic TRB CDR3s occurred in CXCR3-positive than in CXCR3-negative naive cells. Cryopreserved cells showed partially decreased CXCR3 expression, and most assays used fresh PBMCs.

The sequenced material came from naive CXCR3- CD8+ T cells from blood. Subset reported: CD45RO-CCR7+CD27+CD95- naive CD8+ T cells lacking CXCR3 (TNR3-). This chain uses TRBV15 with TRBJ2-7. This TCR came from a human donor in good health. Some clones in this sample may be carry-over from other donors' samples. CDR3 sequence reads: CATSSWSASVYEQYF.